This passage covers 13 T cell receptor beta chains from one sample sequenced in a study of cytomegalovirus exposure and HLA in healthy donors. This table comes from immunoSEQ multiplex PCR, and its TCRdb copy is limited to in-frame clones, with some not included. The sample holds some 160,000 clones, 85% to 90% seen once. Source material: PBMCs. These TCRs come from a man between 18 and 35 years old in good health and CMV-seronegative.

This sequence joins TRBV6-1 and TRBJ1-3, with TRBD1 matching over 8 bases. CDR1 and CDR2 from the germline V gene are MNHNS and SASEGT. The ends lost 5 bases at V and 4 bases at J; junction bases unmatched: 7. This CDR3 spans 15 amino acids. CDR3 residues: CASSHQGASGNTIYF. DNA for the CDR3: TGTGCCAGCAGTCATCAGGGGGCATCGGGAAACACCATATATTTT.

J is TRBJ1-4 and V is TRBV5-1; TRBD1 agrees at 8 bases. Germline loops: CDR1 SGHRS, CDR2 YFSETQ. The CDR3 has 14 residues. Germline trimming cut 5 bases from V and 1 base from J; bases unmatched to any gene: 1. The CDR3 reads CASSTGGTNEKLFF. CDR3 nucleotide sequence: TGCGCCAGCAGTACAGGGGGAACTAATGAAAAACTGTTTTTT.

The V call is TRBV18, the J call TRBJ2-7, with a possible D match to TRBD1 (6 bases). This CDR3 has 14 residues. Trimming took 2 bases from V and 5 from J, leaving 13 bases between them. Germline loops: CDR1 KGHSH, CDR2 LQKENI. CDR3 sequence reads: CASSPAQGFNEQYV. The CDR3 coding sequence is TGTGCCAGCTCACCAGCCCAGGGGTTCAACGAGCAGTACGTC.

Only one count was recorded for this clone. This chain connects TRBV11-2 to TRBJ1-2; the D is unclear. In germline, CDR1 is SGHAT, CDR2 FQNNGV. The length of the CDR3 is 13 residues. The V end was cut by 1 base, the J end by 7 bases, with 10 bases between. CDR3 in DNA: TGTGCCAGCAGCTTAGCCCAGGTCTCTGGCTACACCTTC. This sequence encodes CASSLAQVSGYTF.

The chain uses TRBV6-5 and TRBJ2-7; the match to TRBD2 covers 10 bases. J gave up 6 bases and V 10 bases, and 9 bases lay outside the gene matches. The CDR3 covers 13 residues. In germline, CDR1 is MNHEY, CDR2 SVGAGI. The CDR3 spells CATLAGGSVEQYF. The CDR3 DNA sequence: TGTGCCACCTTAGCGGGAGGTTCTGTCGAGCAGTACTTC.

This clone was counted only a few times. This rearrangement joins TRBV7-9 to TRBJ2-7, with D possibly matching TRBD2 (5 bases). V gave up 11 bases and J gave up 0 bases, with 14 bases separating them. This CDR3 has 13 amino acids. CDR1 is SEHNR and CDR2 is FQNEAQ in the germline V gene (reference sequence). The CDR3 DNA reads TGTGCCTGCGGAGGCCGCACCTCCTACGAGCAGTACTTC. Residues: CACGGRTSYEQYF.

In this sample, this clone turned up once. This rearrangement joins TRBV10-3 to TRBJ1-1; D may be TRBD1 (6 bases). In germline, CDR1 is ENHRY, CDR2 SYGVKD. The length of the CDR3 is 13 residues. The germline V and J ends were trimmed by 6 bases and 1 base, with 9 bases remaining between them. CDR3: CAISEQGNTEAFF. The CDR3 bases are TGTGCCATCAGCGAACAGGGGAACACTGAAGCTTTCTTT.

The chain couples TRBV18 to TRBJ1-1, with TRBD1 as a possible D gene (5 bases). The CDR3 totals 14 residues. V was cut by 4 bases and J by 2 bases, with 11 bases left in between. Germline V gene data show CDR1 as KGHSH and CDR2 as LQKENI. The CDR3 bases are TGTGCCAGCTCACTGGGTAGGGGCAACACTGAAGCTTTCTTT. It is translated as CASSLGRGNTEAFF.

The chain is built from TRBV28 and TRBJ2-7; TRBD2 matches at 11 bases. The ends lost 5 bases at V and 2 bases at J; junction bases unmatched: 5. CDR3 length: 15 amino acids. Germline values: CDR1 MDHEN, CDR2 SYDVKM. The CDR3 nucleotides read TGTGCCAGCAGTCCCGGACTAGCGGGCACCTACGAGCAGTACTTC. Its protein product is CASSPGLAGTYEQYF.

The rearrangement joins TRBV21-1 to TRBJ2-4; the listed D gene, TRBD2, was not tested against the DNA. TRBV21-1 is classified as a pseudogene. There are 15 residues in the CDR3. The CDR3 nucleotides are TGTGCCAGCAGCCCTCGGGGGGCAAACCAAGAATTTCAGTACTTC. It specifies CASSPRGANQEFQYF.

The chain has TRBV4-1 and TRBJ2-3, with 11 bases identical to TRBD2. This CDR3 region has 19 residues. Germline CDR1 reads MGHRA; CDR2 reads YSYEKL. Losses at the gene ends were 0 bases for V and 0 bases for J; bases not matched to a gene: 8. CDR3 amino acids: CASSQDGLAGGSSTDTQYF. The CDR3 nucleotides are TGCGCCAGCAGCCAAGATGGGCTAGCGGGGGGCTCTAGCACAGATACGCAGTATTTT.

The chain recombines TRBV21-1 with TRBJ1-5. TRBV21-1 is tagged as a pseudogene. The CDR3 is 12 residues long. The DNA for the CDR3 is TGTGCCACCGCCGCGAGCTTTCAACCCCAGCATTTT. It encodes CATAASFQPQHF.

The genes are TRBV5-1 and TRBJ1-1; D uncertain. This CDR3 is 13 amino acids long. Germline values: CDR1 SGHRS, CDR2 YFSETQ. V was shortened by 0 bases and J by 2 bases, with 5 bases between the two germline ends. The DNA for the CDR3 is TGCGCCAGCAGCTTGGGGCCTAACACTGAAGCTTTCTTT. It is translated as CASSLGPNTEAFF.